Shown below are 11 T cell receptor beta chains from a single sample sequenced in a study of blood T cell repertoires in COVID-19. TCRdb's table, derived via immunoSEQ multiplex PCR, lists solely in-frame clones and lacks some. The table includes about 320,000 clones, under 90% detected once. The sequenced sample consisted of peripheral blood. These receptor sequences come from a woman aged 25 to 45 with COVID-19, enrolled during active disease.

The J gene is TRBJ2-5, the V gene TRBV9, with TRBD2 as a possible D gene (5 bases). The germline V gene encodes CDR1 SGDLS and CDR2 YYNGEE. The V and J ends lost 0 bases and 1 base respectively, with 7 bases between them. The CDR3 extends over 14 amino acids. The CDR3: CASSVGGRQETQYF. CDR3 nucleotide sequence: TGTGCCAGCAGCGTAGGCGGGCGCCAAGAGACCCAGTACTTC.

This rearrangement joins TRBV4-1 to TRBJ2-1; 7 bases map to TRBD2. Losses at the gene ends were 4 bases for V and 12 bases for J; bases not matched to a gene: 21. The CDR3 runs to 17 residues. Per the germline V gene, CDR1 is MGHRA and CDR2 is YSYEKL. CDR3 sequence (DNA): TGCGCCAGCAGCCCAGAGCGTGGCAGGGACTACAATGATGGGCAGTTCTTC. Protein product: CASSPERGRDYNDGQFF.

The CDR3 is CASSSTVGQRYEQYF. The CDR3 DNA is TGTGCCAGCAGTTCCACCGTGGGACAGAGATACGAGCAGTACTTC. The rearrangement joins TRBV6-1 to TRBJ2-7; 7 nucleotides agree with TRBD1. Unmatched junction bases numbered 11, after V lost 5 bases and J lost 4 bases. Germline V gives CDR1 MNHNS, CDR2 SASEGT. This CDR3 has 15 residues.

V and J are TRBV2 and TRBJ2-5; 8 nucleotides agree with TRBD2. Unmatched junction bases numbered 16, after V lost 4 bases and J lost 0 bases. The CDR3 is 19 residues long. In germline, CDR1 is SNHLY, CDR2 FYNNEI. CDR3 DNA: TGTGCCAGCAGTGGGGTCCTCCACTCCGGGGGGGGAAACCAAGAGACCCAGTACTTC. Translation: CASSGVLHSGGGNQETQYF.

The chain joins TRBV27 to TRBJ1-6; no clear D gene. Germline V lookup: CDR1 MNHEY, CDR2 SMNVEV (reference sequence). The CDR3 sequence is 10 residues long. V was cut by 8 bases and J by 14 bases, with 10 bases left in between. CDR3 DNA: TGTGCCAGCCCGGAGATGGCCCTCCACTTT. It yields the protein CASPEMALHF.

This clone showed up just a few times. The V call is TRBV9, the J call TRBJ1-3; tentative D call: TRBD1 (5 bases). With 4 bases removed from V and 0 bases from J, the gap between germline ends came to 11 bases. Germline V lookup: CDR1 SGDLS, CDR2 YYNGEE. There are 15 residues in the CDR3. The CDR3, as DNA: TGTGCCAGCAGCATGACAGAATTCTCTGGAAACACCATATATTTT. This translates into CASSMTEFSGNTIYF.

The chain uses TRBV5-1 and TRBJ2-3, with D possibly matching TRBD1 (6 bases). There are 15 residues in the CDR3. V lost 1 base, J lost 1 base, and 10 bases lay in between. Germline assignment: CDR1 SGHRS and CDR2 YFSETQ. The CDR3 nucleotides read TGCGCCAGCAGCTTGAACAGGGTTGGCACAGATACGCAGTATTTT. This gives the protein CASSLNRVGTDTQYF.

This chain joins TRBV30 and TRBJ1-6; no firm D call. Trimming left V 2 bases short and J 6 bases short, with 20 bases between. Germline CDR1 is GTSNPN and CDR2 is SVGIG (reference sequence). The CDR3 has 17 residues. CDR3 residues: CAWSLFWARQINSPLHF. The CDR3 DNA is TGTGCCTGGAGTTTGTTCTGGGCCCGTCAGATTAATTCACCCCTCCACTTT.

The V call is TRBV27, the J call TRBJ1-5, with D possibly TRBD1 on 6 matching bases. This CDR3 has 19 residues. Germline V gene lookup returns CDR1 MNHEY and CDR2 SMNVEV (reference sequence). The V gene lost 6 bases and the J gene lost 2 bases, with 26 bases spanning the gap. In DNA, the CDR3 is TGTGCCAGCAGCCCTTTACAACCCGGAGCAGGGGAAGGCAATCAGCCCCAGCATTTT. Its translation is CASSPLQPGAGEGNQPQHF.

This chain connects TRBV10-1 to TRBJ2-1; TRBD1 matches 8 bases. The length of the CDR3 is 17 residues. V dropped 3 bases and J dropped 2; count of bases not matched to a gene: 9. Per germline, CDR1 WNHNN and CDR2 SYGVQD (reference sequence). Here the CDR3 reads CASSESLGQAPYNEQFF. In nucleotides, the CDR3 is TGCGCCAGCAGTGAATCTCTGGGACAGGCCCCCTACAATGAGCAGTTCTTC.

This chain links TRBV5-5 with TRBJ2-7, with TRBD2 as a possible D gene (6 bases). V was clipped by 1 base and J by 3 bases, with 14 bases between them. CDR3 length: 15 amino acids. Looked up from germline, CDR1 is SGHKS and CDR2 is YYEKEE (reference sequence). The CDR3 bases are TGTGCCAGCAGCTTGACTCCGGGGGTGGTCTACGAGCAGTACTTC. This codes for CASSLTPGVVYEQYF.